This TCR beta chain stems from a study of T cell responses to AZD1222 COVID-19 vaccine. The CDR3 contains 14 residues. CDR1 is SGHTA and CDR2 is FQGTGA in the germline V gene. Losses at the gene ends were 5 bases for V and 1 base for J; bases not matched to a gene: 3. Regarding the study as a whole: Baseline seropositivity occurred in only a handful of AZD1222 recipients.

Second doses at about 4 or about 12 weeks were pooled. With regard to this clone: Its antigen is as yet unknown.

TCRdb's table, derived via immunoSEQ multiplex PCR, lists solely in-frame clones and lacks some. The sample records 95,000 to 130,000 clones, 92% being singletons. This receptor was identified in an adult who received the AZD1222 COVID-19 vaccine. The input for sequencing was peripheral blood, taken 28 days after the second AZD1222 dose. The chain joins TRBV7-3 to TRBJ1-1; TRBD1 aligns across 8 bases. CDR3 in amino acids: CASSPTGANTEAFF. The CDR3 coding sequence is TGTGCCAGCAGCCCGACAGGGGCGAACACTGAAGCTTTCTTT.